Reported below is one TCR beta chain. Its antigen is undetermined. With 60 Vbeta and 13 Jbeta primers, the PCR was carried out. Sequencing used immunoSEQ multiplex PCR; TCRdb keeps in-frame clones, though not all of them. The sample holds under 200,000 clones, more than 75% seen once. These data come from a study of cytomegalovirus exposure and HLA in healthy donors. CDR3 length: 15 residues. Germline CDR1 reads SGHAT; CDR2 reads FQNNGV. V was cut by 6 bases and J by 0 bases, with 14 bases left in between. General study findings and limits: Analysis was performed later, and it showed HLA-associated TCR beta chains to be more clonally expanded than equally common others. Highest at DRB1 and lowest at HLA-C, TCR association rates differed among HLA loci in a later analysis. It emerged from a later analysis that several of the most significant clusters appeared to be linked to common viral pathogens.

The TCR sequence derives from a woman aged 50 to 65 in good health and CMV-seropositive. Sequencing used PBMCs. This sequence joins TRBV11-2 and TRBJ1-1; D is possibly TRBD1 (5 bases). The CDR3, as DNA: TGTGCCAGCAGTTCCTCCAGGGACTTGAACACTGAAGCTTTCTTT. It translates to CASSSSRDLNTEAFF.